The next 21 T cell receptor beta chains were all read from a single sample in a study of T cells in localized non-small cell lung cancer. The protocol was immunoSEQ multiplex PCR, while the TCRdb copy is restricted to in-frame clones and leaves out a portion. The sample carries under 20,000 clones, roughly nine tenths recorded once. Specimen: peripheral blood, collected before any cancer treatment. The source is a woman aged 35 to 70 with stage I lung adenocarcinoma.

The chain joins TRBV19 to TRBJ2-1; 9 bases are shared with TRBD2. The V and J ends lost 1 base and 2 bases, in that order; junction bases with no gene match: 3. CDR3 length equals 16 residues. Germline values: CDR1 LNHDA, CDR2 SQIVND (reference sequence). DNA for the CDR3: TGTGCCAGTAGTATAGTTCCTAGCGGGGCCTACAATGAGCAGTTCTTC. This codes for CASSIVPSGAYNEQFF. Drawing the rest from reference TRBV19 and TRBJ2-1, the complete variable domain is DGGITQSPKYLFRKEGQNVTLSCEQNLNHDAMYWYRQDPGQGLRLIYYSQIVNDFQKGDIAEGYSVSREKKESFPLTVTSAQKNPTAFYLCASSIVPSGAYNEQFFGPGTRLTVL.

The gene calls are TRBV30 and TRBJ1-3; D possibly corresponds to TRBD1 (5 bases). Germline V gene lookup returns CDR1 GTSNPN and CDR2 SVGIG (reference sequence). The CDR3 has 15 amino acids. V was clipped by 4 bases and J by 4 bases, with 17 bases between them. This chain's CDR3 is CAWTPTSGRGNTIYF. The CDR3 DNA reads as TGTGCCTGGACCCCAACATCGGGGCGGGGAAACACCATATATTTT.

The chain uses TRBV7-9 and TRBJ2-5, with D possibly TRBD2 on 8 matching bases. Germline V gene data show CDR1 as SEHNR and CDR2 as FQNEAQ (reference sequence). The CDR3 extends over 14 amino acids. V was trimmed by 5 bases and J by 4 bases, leaving 14 bases between them. CDR3 sequence (DNA): TGTGCCAGCAGCCCCGGGAGGGGGCGAGAGACCCAGTACTTC. As protein: CASSPGRGRETQYF.

This chain connects TRBV6-1 to TRBJ2-5; maybe TRBD1 (6 bases). This CDR3 has 14 amino acids. Trimming pared 5 bases from V and 2 bases from J, leaving 12 bases between. The germline gives CDR1 MNHNS, CDR2 SASEGT. CDR3: CASSRDNAQETQYF. The CDR3 DNA reads as TGTGCCAGCAGTCGGGACAACGCGCAAGAGACCCAGTACTTC.

The chain has TRBV30 and TRBJ2-7; D remains ambiguous. The CDR3 spans 12 residues. The germline V gene has CDR1 GTSNPN and CDR2 SVGIG (reference sequence). Between the trimmed V and J ends, which lost 2 bases and 6 bases, there was a span of 11 bases. The CDR3 DNA follows: TGTGCCTGGAGTCCGGCCGAGGCCGAGCAGTACTTC. Translation gives CAWSPAEAEQYF.

A single count supports this clone. The chain is built from TRBV29-1 and TRBJ1-1, with a possible D match to TRBD1 (6 bases). Trimming removed 4 bases at V and 5 bases at J, with 11 bases between. The CDR3 totals 12 residues. Looked up from germline, CDR1 is SQVTM and CDR2 is ANQGSEA. In DNA, the CDR3 is TGCAGCGTTGGGACAGAGGGGACTGAAGCTTTCTTT. As protein: CSVGTEGTEAFF.

This clone was recorded once. The V and J genes are TRBV5-4 and TRBJ1-1, with 9 bases fitting TRBD1. The CDR3 is 14 amino acids. V gave up 4 bases and J gave up 1 base; unmatched junction bases: 2. Germline V CDR1 and CDR2: SGHNT, YYREEE (reference sequence). The CDR3 sequence is CASSQDRGNTEAFF. The CDR3 DNA follows: TGTGCCAGCAGCCAGGACAGGGGGAACACTGAAGCTTTCTTT.

This clone is termed medium-sized. V usage is TRBV11-1 and J usage is TRBJ1-6; the D gene is possibly TRBD1 (5 bases). CDR1 is SGHAT, CDR2 FQDESV, per germline (reference sequence). V was shortened by 2 bases and J by 8 bases, with 16 bases between the two germline ends. The CDR3 totals 16 residues. CDR3 region: CASSLQGEREDSPLHF. CDR3 sequence (DNA): TGTGCCAGCAGCTTACAGGGTGAAAGAGAGGATTCACCCCTCCACTTT.

V gene TRBV2 combines with J gene TRBJ2-7, with 11 bases aligning to TRBD2. Germline CDR1 SNHLY, CDR2 FYNNEI. J was trimmed by 8 bases and V by 6 bases; bases with no gene match: 12. This CDR3 spans 15 amino acids. The CDR3: CASRPGLAGRAQQYF. The CDR3 nucleotides read TGTGCCAGCAGACCCGGACTAGCGGGCAGGGCTCAGCAGTACTTC.

DNA for the CDR3: TGTGCCAGCAGTTCCGACGGATTAAATCAGCCCCAGCATTTT. This translates into CASSSDGLNQPQHF. The chain is built from TRBV6-5 and TRBJ1-5, with D uncertain. Germline V gene lookup returns CDR1 MNHEY and CDR2 SVGAGI. The length of the CDR3 is 14 residues. The V and J ends lost 4 bases and 4 bases respectively, with 11 bases between them.

The chain is built from TRBV18 and TRBJ2-3, with D perhaps TRBD2 (7 bases). V lost 3 bases to trimming and J lost 3 bases, with 25 bases between them. Germline CDR1 reads KGHSH; CDR2 reads LQKENI. The CDR3 has 19 residues. The CDR3 sequence: CASSPRGPQLILNTDTQYF. The DNA of the CDR3 is TGTGCCAGCTCACCGCGGGGGCCTCAACTCATCCTCAATACAGATACGCAGTATTTT. Drawing the rest from reference TRBV18 and TRBJ2-3, the complete variable domain is NAGVMQNPRHLVRRRGQEARLRCSPMKGHSHVYWYRQLPEEGLKFMVYLQKENIIDESGMPKERFSAEFPKEGPSILRIQQVVRGDSAAYFCASSPRGPQLILNTDTQYFGPGTRLTVL.

The chain couples TRBV28 to TRBJ2-2, with 10 bases that match TRBD1. Per germline, CDR1 MDHEN and CDR2 SYDVKM. J was trimmed by 6 bases and V by 8 bases; bases with no gene match: 6. CDR3 length: 14 amino acids. The CDR3 spells CASYPGTGAGELFF. CDR3 DNA: TGTGCCAGCTACCCCGGGACAGGGGCCGGGGAGCTGTTTTTT.

This clone has just one count. The J gene is TRBJ2-2, the V gene TRBV7-9; 12 bases map to TRBD2. V trimming: 1 base; J trimming: 7 bases; junction bases outside the gene matches: 7. The germline V gene encodes CDR1 SEHNR and CDR2 FQNEAQ (reference sequence). This CDR3 contains 17 residues. CDR3 protein: CASSLDPGLAGSGELFF. The CDR3 DNA follows: TGTGCCAGCAGCTTAGATCCAGGACTAGCGGGGAGCGGGGAGCTGTTTTTT.

V usage is TRBV30 and J usage is TRBJ1-1; D is unclear. The CDR3 covers 13 residues. The germline gives CDR1 GTSNPN, CDR2 SVGIG (reference sequence). Trimming cost V 2 bases and J 1 base, with 8 bases left between them. CDR3: CAWSLTKNTEAFF. In DNA, the CDR3 is TGTGCCTGGAGTTTGACAAAGAACACTGAAGCTTTCTTT. Complete variable domain (other parts from reference TRBV30 and TRBJ1-1): SQTIHQWPATLVQPVGSPLSLECTVEGTSNPNLYWYRQAAGRGLQLLFYSVGIGQISSEVPQNLSASRPQDRQFILSSKKLLLSDSGFYLCAWSLTKNTEAFFGQGTRLTVV.

This sequence joins TRBV6-1 and TRBJ1-1, with 8 bases lining up with TRBD1. Losses at the gene ends were 4 bases for V and 3 bases for J; bases not matched to a gene: 1. This CDR3 has 13 amino acids. Per germline, CDR1 MNHNS and CDR2 SASEGT. CDR3 region: CASSGTGYTEAFF. The CDR3, as DNA: TGTGCCAGCAGTGGGACAGGGTACACTGAAGCTTTCTTT.

This clone was seen only once. V usage is TRBV19 and J usage is TRBJ1-2; D gene unclear. V was cut by 7 bases and J by 4 bases, with 16 bases left in between. The CDR3 is 14 residues long. Germline V lookup: CDR1 LNHDA, CDR2 SQIVND (reference sequence). DNA for the CDR3: TGTGCCAGTACTCCTGGGCCAGCTGTCTATGGCTACACCTTC. Protein product: CASTPGPAVYGYTF.

The chain carries TRBV25-1 and TRBJ2-3; D is perhaps TRBD1 (6 bases). Trimming shortened V by 3 bases and J by 4 bases, and 17 bases separated the two germline ends. Germline V gives CDR1 MGHDK, CDR2 SYGVNS. The CDR3 is 16 amino acids. The CDR3 DNA reads as TGTGCCAGCAGTGAGTTTCTTGAGGGGGTGGCAGATACGCAGTATTTT. Translation gives CASSEFLEGVADTQYF.

The chain joins TRBV11-3 to TRBJ2-7; D gene ambiguous. Trimming stripped 0 bases from V and 4 bases from J, with 10 bases between. CDR3 length equals 14 residues. Germline V gene sequence: CDR1 SGHNT, CDR2 YENEEA. CDR3 bases: TGTGCCAGCAGCTTAGACAGCGCCTCGTACGAGCAGTACTTC. Amino acid sequence: CASSLDSASYEQYF.

This chain connects TRBV4-3 to TRBJ2-3; no clear D. V was clipped by 2 bases and J by 5 bases, with 8 bases between them. Germline V lookup: CDR1 LGHNA, CDR2 YSLEER. CDR3 size: 13 residues. The CDR3 sequence is CASSQQPGDTQYF. As DNA, the CDR3 is TGCGCCAGCAGCCAACAGCCGGGAGATACGCAGTATTTT.

The chain joins TRBV27 to TRBJ2-7; possible D gene TRBD2, 6 bases. The CDR3 loop spans 14 amino acids. CDR1 is MNHEY and CDR2 is SMNVEV in the germline V gene (reference sequence). V was clipped by 6 bases and J by 3 bases, with 15 bases between them. In nucleotides, the CDR3 is TGTGCCAGCAGGACCTGGGACTCCAACTACGAGCAGTACTTC. It is translated as CASRTWDSNYEQYF.

The chain has TRBV5-1 and TRBJ2-2, with D perhaps given as TRBD1 or TRBD2 (5 bases each). The CDR3 totals 16 residues. CDR1 SGHRS and CDR2 YFSETQ come from the germline V gene. V was pared by 0 bases and J by 4 bases, with 13 bases between. CDR3: CASSLAQGRGTGELFF. CDR3 nucleotide sequence: TGCGCCAGCAGCTTGGCCCAGGGACGCGGCACCGGGGAGCTGTTTTTT.